Here is one T cell receptor beta chain with its context. Sequencing used immunoSEQ multiplex PCR; TCRdb keeps in-frame clones, though not all of them. Of around 190,000 clones in the sample, about 86% were seen once. The data belong to a study of T cell responses to AZD1222 COVID-19 vaccine. Germline loops: CDR1 LGHNA, CDR2 YSLEER. The CDR3 runs to 14 residues. V was pared by 0 bases and J by 10 bases, with 10 bases between. The receptor's source is an adult who received the AZD1222 COVID-19 vaccine. Specimen: peripheral blood, collected 28 days after the second AZD1222 dose. The chain carries TRBV4-3 and TRBJ1-6; D not certain. The CDR3 is CASSQDATDSPLHF. CDR3 nucleotide sequence: TGCGCCAGCAGCCAAGACGCTACCGACTCACCCCTCCACTTT.